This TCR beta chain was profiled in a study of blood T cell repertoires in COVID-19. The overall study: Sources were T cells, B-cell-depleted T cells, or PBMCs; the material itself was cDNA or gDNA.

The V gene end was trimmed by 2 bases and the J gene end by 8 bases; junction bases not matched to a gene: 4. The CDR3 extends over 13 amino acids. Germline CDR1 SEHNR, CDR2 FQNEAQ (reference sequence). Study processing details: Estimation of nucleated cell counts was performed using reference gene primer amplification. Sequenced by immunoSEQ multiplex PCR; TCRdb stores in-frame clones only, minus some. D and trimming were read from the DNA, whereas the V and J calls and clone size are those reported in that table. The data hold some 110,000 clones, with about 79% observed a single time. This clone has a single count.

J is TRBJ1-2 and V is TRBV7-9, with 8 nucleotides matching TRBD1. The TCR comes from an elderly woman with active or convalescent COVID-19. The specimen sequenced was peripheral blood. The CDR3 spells CASSLPGGHGYTF. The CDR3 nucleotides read TGTGCCAGCAGCTTACCAGGGGGCCACGGCTACACCTTC.